This T cell receptor (beta chain) came from a study of regulatory T cells in long-lasting Graves disease. Study-level points and caveats: Persistent-disease Graves' patients showed less TCR diversity than new cases. What was studied was peripheral blood only, and not thyroid tissue.

V lost 6 bases and J 2 bases, leaving 17 bases between the germline ends. Germline-derived CDR1 and CDR2 are SQVTM and ANQGSEA. CDR3 length equals 15 residues. The authors built TCR beta libraries using iRepertoire HTBI primers and Arm-PCR of CDR3 regions. Authors' methods: Identification across samples found fewer than 65 TRBV and 15 or so TRBJ segments. Each CDR3 protein is one row after TCRdb ran MiXCR on the multiplex PCR reads. TCRdb, not the authors, supplied the V and J calls. The sample shows 600,000 to 650,000 distinct CDR3 sequences, roughly 15% of them seen only once. The time point denotes: newly diagnosed GD, antithyroid drugs for less than 3 months. RNA isolated from PBMCs was used to make the TCR library. This clonotype has a handful of counts. Its antigen is not identified. This same sample was also part of a study on T cells in Graves' hyperthyroidism and ophthalmopathy. That report adds: Thyroid ultrasound and orbital computed tomography, with clinical symptoms and serum thyroxine and TRAb, informed diagnoses.

The chain joins TRBV29-1 to TRBJ2-4; D possibly corresponds to TRBD2 (5 bases). Sample: peripheral blood mononuclear cells (PBMCs), taken at new diagnosis, from a patient treated with antithyroid drugs. This TCR derives from a woman between 25 and 40 years old with Graves disease. In nucleotides, the CDR3 is TGCAGCGTACGGGGTGAGTCGGTGCCCAAAAACATTCAGTACTTC. Translating it yields CSVRGESVPKNIQYF. The entire variable domain, with the rest obtained from reference TRBV29-1 and TRBJ2-4, is as follows: SAVISQKPSRDICQRGTSLTIQCQVDSQVTMMFWYRQQPGQSLTLIATANQGSEATYESGFVIDKFPISRPNLTFSTLTVSNMSPEDSSIYLCSVRGESVPKNIQYFGAGTRLSVL.